This is a list of T cell receptor beta chains from one sample in a study of monozygotic twins with inflammatory bowel disease. Each CDR3 protein gets one entry in TCRdb, which reprocessed the 5' RACE reads and gives no DNA. The clone table shows around 140,000 distinct CDR3 sequences, with the ten largest holding roughly 1.2%. Sequenced input: blood. The receptors originated from a human donor with ulcerative colitis or Crohn's disease, or a healthy co-twin of an affected twin (not recorded which). Each CDR3 is given with its conserved first and last residue.

TRBV29-1	TRBJ1-4	CSVALATNEKLFF
TRBV18	TRBJ1-2	CASSKGDRGNYGYTF
TRBV28	TRBJ1-5	CASRPLNQPQHF
TRBV6-5	TRBJ1-2	CASSYSSGQGRGGYTF
TRBV14	TRBJ2-7	CASSRKALREASYEQYF
TRBV28	TRBJ2-7	CASSFPIGTYEQYF
TRBV20-1	TRBJ1-5	CSARTGTGANQPQHF
TRBV12-3/TRBV12-4	TRBJ1-5	CASSLGRETQHF
TRBV20-1	TRBJ2-1	CSASSLAGARNEQFF
TRBV20-1	TRBJ1-4	CSAKRTGSREKLFF
TRBV6-5	TRBJ2-1	CASSYSKSVWDEQFF
TRBV2	TRBJ2-1	CASSAPGLRTHEQFF
TRBV9	TRBJ2-7	CASSVEGASSYEQYF
TRBV5-1	TRBJ1-1	CASSFFRDRVSDTEAFF
TRBV28	TRBJ2-1	CASSLYSPGNEQFF
TRBV7-2	TRBJ1-1	CASSWDRYTEAFF
TRBV24-1	TRBJ2-1	CATSDGRAHNEQFF
TRBV5-1	TRBJ1-3	CASSLEGVGRSAGNTIYF
TRBV5-1	TRBJ2-7	CASSWTWPSGAYEQYF
TRBV7-2	TRBJ2-5	CASSLAANGAQYF
TRBV11-3	TRBJ2-1	CASSYRNGLAGGRHEQFF
TRBV5-1	TRBJ2-7	CASGSQGVGEQYF
TRBV27	TRBJ2-5	CASSLFYGALGKETQYF
TRBV24-1	TRBJ1-4	CATSDNTGTGNEKLFF
TRBV5-1	TRBJ2-1	CASSLLEQQFF
TRBV13	TRBJ1-2	CASSPYRDRGRGGYTF
TRBV6-5	TRBJ2-5	CASSGPMETQYF
TRBV2	TRBJ2-7	CASSVLLAGQYF
TRBV24-1	TRBJ2-1	CATSDQDRGFSNEQFF
TRBV7-2	TRBJ2-7	CASSLGVSVYEQYF
TRBV12-3/TRBV12-4	TRBJ1-4	CASSRDTWEKLFF
TRBV12-3/TRBV12-4	TRBJ2-2	CASSLLGGANTGELFF
TRBV7-6	TRBJ2-1	CASSLVPLNSYNEQFF
TRBV10-3	TRBJ1-1	CAISGGGRITEAFF
TRBV27	TRBJ2-2	CASSFQGASNTGELFF
TRBV20-1	TRBJ1-1	CSAREGWTEAFF
TRBV4-1	TRBJ2-7	CASSQGQGSYEQYF
TRBV30	TRBJ1-1	CAWSVLNGLNTEAFF
TRBV12-3/TRBV12-4	TRBJ1-5	CASIMGEGQPQHF
TRBV6-2/TRBV6-3	TRBJ2-1	CASSYDRGARYNEQFF
TRBV20-1	TRBJ2-5	CSDLGVLAGQETQYF
TRBV28	TRBJ1-1	CASSPPGQAHREAFF
TRBV5-1	TRBJ1-1	CASSKETGGTEAFF
TRBV6-1	TRBJ2-1	CASTHGVRGRNEQFF
TRBV5-1	TRBJ1-1	CASSPVEGNTEAFF
TRBV4-1	TRBJ2-5	CASSQRSVSAGGWQETQYF